One T cell receptor (beta chain) is described in this entry. The entry originates in a study of blood T cell repertoires in COVID-19. Assay used: immunoSEQ multiplex PCR; TCRdb lists only in-frame clones, some missing. The table has 200,000 to 250,000 clones, around four fifths seen once. The CDR3 consists of 13 residues. Per the germline V gene, CDR1 is MNHEY and CDR2 is SMNVEV (reference sequence). V lost 4 bases and J lost 8, with 14 bases in between. Participants' reported clinical history set cohort assignment. Sequencing was carried out using PBMCs or T cells enriched from blood (not recorded which). The clonotype comes from a woman between 45 and 65 years old who had been exposed to COVID-19. The chain links TRBV27 to TRBJ1-2, with a weak D call TRBD1 (6 bases). The DNA for the CDR3 is TGTGCCAGCAGTTGGGGGAGGGGGGCCGGCTACACCTTC. Translating it yields CASSWGRGAGYTF.